This TCR beta chain was sequenced in a study of T cell repertoires in cytomegalovirus infection. Study at large: Through public TCR beta signatures, both CMV infection and matching HLA type were indicated.

Study-wide results and limits: CMV carriers with the relevant HLA were identified by cumulative public TCR beta family frequency.

This clonotype was seen repeatedly, ten times or more. Its cognate antigen is unknown. TCRdb re-derived calls from the reads in MiXCR, one entry per CDR3 protein. This table has 150,000 or so distinct CDR3 sequences, less than 25% appearing once. Sequenced material: CD8+ T cells from cultured PBMCs, taken from culture after CMV antigen stimulation. The TCR originated in a human donor in good health (CMV status not recorded). Some clones in this sample may be carry-over from other donors' samples.

The CDR3 sequence: CASSLDRVSGNEQFF. The CDR3 bases are TGTGCCAGCAGTTTGGACAGGGTCTCCGGAAATGAGCAGTTCTTC. This chain links TRBV27 with TRBJ2-1, with 8 bases identical to TRBD1. The CDR3 contains 15 residues. Germline-derived CDR1 and CDR2 are MNHEY and SMNVEV (reference sequence). With V trimmed by 3 bases and J by 7 bases, 8 bases remained unmatched.